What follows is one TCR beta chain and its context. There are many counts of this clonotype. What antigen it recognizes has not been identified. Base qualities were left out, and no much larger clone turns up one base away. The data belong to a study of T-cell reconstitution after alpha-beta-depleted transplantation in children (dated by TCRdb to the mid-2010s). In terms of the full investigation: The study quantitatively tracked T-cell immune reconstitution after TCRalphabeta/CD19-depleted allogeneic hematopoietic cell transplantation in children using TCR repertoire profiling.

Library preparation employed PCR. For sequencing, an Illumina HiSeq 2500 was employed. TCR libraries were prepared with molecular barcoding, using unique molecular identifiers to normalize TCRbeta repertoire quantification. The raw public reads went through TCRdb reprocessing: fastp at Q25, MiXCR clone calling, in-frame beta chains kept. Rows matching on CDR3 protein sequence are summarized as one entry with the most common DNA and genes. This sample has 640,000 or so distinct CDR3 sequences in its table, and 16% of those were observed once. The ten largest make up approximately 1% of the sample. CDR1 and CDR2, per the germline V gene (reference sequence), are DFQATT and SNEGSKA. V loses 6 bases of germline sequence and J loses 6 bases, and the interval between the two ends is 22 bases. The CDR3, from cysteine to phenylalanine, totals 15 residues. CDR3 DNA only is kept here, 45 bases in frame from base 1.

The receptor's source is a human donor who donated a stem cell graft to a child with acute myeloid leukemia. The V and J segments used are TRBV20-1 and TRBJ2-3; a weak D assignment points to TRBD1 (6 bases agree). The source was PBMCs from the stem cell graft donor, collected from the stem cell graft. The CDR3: CSATPGTQELDTQYF. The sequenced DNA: TGCAGTGCGACTCCCGGGACACAAGAACTGGATACGCAGTATTTT.